Presented here are 29 T cell receptor beta chains from one specimen sequenced in a study of blood T cell repertoires in COVID-19. Method: immunoSEQ multiplex PCR; TCRdb's copy keeps in-frame clones and lacks some. The sample holds fewer than 350,000 clones, roughly 86% seen once. Sequenced input: peripheral blood. These receptors all stem from a man under 40 with COVID-19, enrolled during active disease.

This chain joins TRBV28 and TRBJ2-6; TRBD2 is a possible D gene (5 bases). This CDR3 region has 17 residues. CDR1 MDHEN and CDR2 SYDVKM come from the germline V gene. Between the trimmed V and J ends, which lost 10 bases and 0 bases, there was a span of 19 bases. The CDR3 loop is CAIPTIRGVSGANVLTF. The CDR3 DNA reads as TGTGCCATCCCAACCATACGGGGAGTCTCTGGGGCCAACGTCCTGACTTTC.

V usage is TRBV19 and J usage is TRBJ2-7; no firm D call. CDR3 length: 15 residues. Germline-derived CDR1 and CDR2 are LNHDA and SQIVND (reference sequence). With 4 bases removed from V and 2 bases from J, the gap between germline ends came to 15 bases. CDR3 amino acids: CASSTRSRSPYEQYF. The CDR3 bases are TGTGCCAGTAGTACGAGGAGCAGATCCCCCTACGAGCAGTACTTC. The full variable domain, with the rest looked up from reference TRBV19 and TRBJ2-7, is DGGITQSPKYLFRKEGQNVTLSCEQNLNHDAMYWYRQDPGQGLRLIYYSQIVNDFQKGDIAEGYSVSREKKESFPLTVTSAQKNPTAFYLCASSTRSRSPYEQYFGPGTRLTVT.

V gene TRBV19 combines with J gene TRBJ1-5, with a tentative D call TRBD1 (5 bases). Per germline, CDR1 LNHDA and CDR2 SQIVND (reference sequence). The length of the CDR3 is 15 residues. Trimming pared 3 bases from V and 3 bases from J, leaving 12 bases between. CDR3: CASSMGGDFNQPQHF. CDR3 DNA sequence: TGTGCCAGTAGTATGGGGGGGGACTTCAATCAGCCCCAGCATTTT.

The chain couples TRBV4-3 to TRBJ1-2; 10 nucleotides align to TRBD1. J was trimmed by 8 bases and V by 1 base; bases with no gene match: 7. Germline V CDR1 and CDR2: LGHNA, YSLEER. CDR3 size: 15 residues. The CDR3 is CASSQGQTGGWGYTF. As DNA, the CDR3 is TGCGCCAGCAGCCAAGGGCAGACAGGGGGCTGGGGCTACACCTTC.

The genes are TRBV7-3 and TRBJ2-1, with TRBD1 as a possible D gene (5 bases). Trimming took 5 bases from V and 2 from J, leaving 19 bases between them. Looked up from germline, CDR1 is SGHTA and CDR2 is FQGTGA. The CDR3 extends over 17 amino acids. CDR3 loop: CASSPSVGAFTYNEQFF. The CDR3 DNA reads as TGTGCCAGCAGCCCTTCGGTAGGGGCCTTTACCTACAATGAGCAGTTCTTC.

The V call is TRBV18, the J call TRBJ2-3, with D perhaps TRBD2 (5 bases). This CDR3 spans 14 amino acids. With 3 bases removed from V and 6 bases from J, the gap between germline ends came to 13 bases. Germline assignment: CDR1 KGHSH and CDR2 LQKENI. Written as DNA, the CDR3 is TGTGCCAGCTCACCCTTAAGCGGAGCTGATACGCAGTATTTT. Its translation: CASSPLSGADTQYF.

V is TRBV30 and J is TRBJ2-5, with D perhaps matching TRBD1 (5 bases). The CDR3 has 13 amino acids. Germline values: CDR1 GTSNPN, CDR2 SVGIG (reference sequence). V shed 0 bases and J shed 4 bases, with 9 bases lying between them. The CDR3: CAWSVSRAETQYF. The CDR3 nucleotides read TGTGCCTGGAGTGTCTCCAGGGCAGAGACCCAGTACTTC.

The V and J genes are TRBV20-1 and TRBJ2-4; 9 bases line up with TRBD2. Trimming removed 3 bases from V and 2 bases from J; junction bases left unmatched: 5. From germline, CDR1 is DFQATT and CDR2 SNEGSKA (reference sequence). The CDR3 runs 15 residues. CDR3 protein: CSASSLAGSKNIQYF. The CDR3 DNA reads as TGCAGTGCTAGTAGCCTAGCGGGGTCCAAAAACATTCAGTACTTC.

The chain combines TRBV24-1 with TRBJ1-2, with D possibly matching TRBD1 (5 bases). Germline-derived CDR1 and CDR2 are KGHDR and SFDVKD. Trimming stripped 3 bases from V and 6 bases from J, with 16 bases between. This CDR3 is built from 15 residues. CDR3 sequence reads: CATSDPRAAENGYTF. The CDR3 DNA is TGTGCCACCAGTGATCCCAGGGCCGCGGAGAATGGCTACACCTTC.

The V gene is TRBV6-5, the J gene TRBJ2-5, with TRBD1 matching 9 bases. The CDR3 extends over 14 amino acids. CDR1 and CDR2 from the germline V gene are MNHEY and SVGAGI. With V trimmed by 8 bases and J by 5 bases, 9 bases remained unmatched. The CDR3 DNA sequence: TGTGCCAGCGGTTCCACAGGGGGCGCGGAGACCCAGTACTTC. This encodes CASGSTGGAETQYF.

This clone was seen only once. The chain uses TRBV7-8 and TRBJ2-3; 13 bases line up with TRBD2. The CDR3 has 14 amino acids. The V gene end was trimmed by 5 bases and the J gene end by 9 bases; junction bases not matched to a gene: 5. CDR1 SGHVS and CDR2 FQNEAQ come from the germline V gene. The CDR3 region has the DNA TGTGCCAGCAGCGCGGGACTAGCGGGAACCACGCAGTATTTT. Encoded protein: CASSAGLAGTTQYF.

This clone was seen a single time. The V call is TRBV18, the J call TRBJ1-1; TRBD1 agrees at 9 bases. The CDR3 sequence is 15 residues long. The germline V gene encodes CDR1 KGHSH and CDR2 LQKENI. With 5 bases clipped from V and 1 base from J, the junction kept 5 bases outside the gene matches. CDR3 region: CASSGQGPGNTEAFF. DNA for the CDR3: TGTGCCAGCTCAGGACAGGGGCCAGGGAACACTGAAGCTTTCTTT.

This chain links TRBV28 with TRBJ2-1, with 8 bases lining up with TRBD2. CDR1 is MDHEN and CDR2 is SYDVKM in the germline V gene. The CDR3 contains 15 residues. V lost 7 bases, J lost 7 bases, and 12 bases stayed unmatched. The CDR3 nucleotides are TGTGCCAGCACTAGCCTGAAGGGACTAGGGAATGAGCAGTTCTTC. As protein: CASTSLKGLGNEQFF.

The V and J genes are TRBV7-3 and TRBJ2-3, with 9 bases identical to TRBD1. V was pared by 7 bases and J by 4 bases, with 3 bases of the junction left unmatched. CDR3 length: 13 residues. The germline CDR1 and CDR2 sequences are SGHTA and FQGTGA. Here the CDR3 reads CASKGQGPDTQYF. The CDR3 DNA reads TGTGCCAGCAAGGGACAGGGCCCAGATACGCAGTATTTT.

This chain joins TRBV5-1 and TRBJ1-2; TRBD1 is a possible D gene (5 bases). The V end lost 3 bases, the J end lost 3 bases, and 6 bases lay between the germline ends. The V gene's germline CDR1 is SGHRS and CDR2 YFSETQ. The CDR3 runs to 12 residues. CDR3 DNA: TGCGCCAGCAGCTCGGGGGACTATGGCTACACCTTC. The encoded protein is CASSSGDYGYTF.

The rearrangement uses TRBV5-6 and TRBJ1-4; 9 bases agree with TRBD1. With 4 bases clipped from V and 8 bases from J, the junction kept 9 bases outside the gene matches. Germline V gives CDR1 SGHDT, CDR2 YYEEEE. This CDR3 has 15 amino acids. The CDR3 is CASSMTGGGEEKLFF. Written as DNA, the CDR3 is TGTGCCAGCAGCATGACAGGGGGTGGGGAAGAAAAACTGTTTTTT.

The chain combines TRBV11-2 with TRBJ2-7; TRBD2 is a possible D gene (6 bases). CDR3 length: 15 residues. The ends were cut back, 2 bases at V and 10 bases at J, with 21 bases in the middle. Germline lookup yields CDR1 SGHAT and CDR2 FQNNGV. CDR3 coding DNA: TGTGCCAGCAGCTTACAAGGACTAAGAGTGGCGGAACAGTACTTC. As protein: CASSLQGLRVAEQYF.

The chain is built from TRBV14 and TRBJ1-1; D ambiguous. The CDR3 extends over 12 amino acids. Trimming pared 1 base from V and 8 bases from J, leaving 8 bases between. Per the germline V gene, CDR1 is SGHDN and CDR2 is FVKESK. The CDR3 DNA is TGTGCCAGCAGCCAAGTATCCTCCGAAGCTTTCTTT. Translation: CASSQVSSEAFF.

The chain employs TRBV19 and TRBJ1-4; TRBD1 is a possible D gene (5 bases). Per the germline V gene, CDR1 is LNHDA and CDR2 is SQIVND (reference sequence). The CDR3 sequence is 15 residues long. V shed 7 bases and J shed 8 bases, with 20 bases lying between them. As DNA, the CDR3 is TGTGCCAGTACCCGCCCCGCGCCCTCAGGGGAAAAACTGTTTTTT. The encoded protein is CASTRPAPSGEKLFF.

The rearrangement uses TRBV27 and TRBJ2-7, with 8 positions matching TRBD2. V was pared by 6 bases and J by 0 bases, with 7 bases of the junction left unmatched. This CDR3 comprises 15 residues. Germline CDR1 MNHEY, CDR2 SMNVEV (reference sequence). The CDR3 is CASSPTSGSSYEQYF. The CDR3 nucleotides read TGTGCCAGCAGCCCTACTAGCGGCAGCTCCTACGAGCAGTACTTC.

V is TRBV10-3 and J is TRBJ2-7; possibly TRBD1 for D (7 bases). The CDR3 has 14 residues. CDR1 ENHRY and CDR2 SYGVKD come from the germline V gene. V lost 4 bases and J lost 1, with 11 bases in between. CDR3 loop: CAISGQGGSYEQYF. CDR3 coding DNA: TGTGCCATCAGTGGGCAGGGGGGATCCTACGAGCAGTACTTC.

This rearrangement joins TRBV4-2 to TRBJ2-1; a weak D match, TRBD2 (6 bases). Trimming shortened V by 4 bases and J by 0 bases, and 13 bases separated the two germline ends. The germline CDR1 and CDR2 sequences are LGHNA and YNFKEQ. CDR3 length equals 16 residues. CDR3 sequence reads: CASSLDRDFSYNEQFF. The CDR3 bases are TGTGCCAGCAGCCTAGACCGGGACTTCTCCTACAATGAGCAGTTCTTC.

This clone was seen a few times. The chain links TRBV4-2 to TRBJ2-7; 7 bases fit TRBD2. This CDR3 is 18 amino acids long. The germline V gene encodes CDR1 LGHNA and CDR2 YNFKEQ. Losses at the gene ends were 4 bases for V and 0 bases for J; bases not matched to a gene: 15. The CDR3: CASSPSVGGGFSSYEQYF. The DNA of the CDR3 is TGTGCCAGCAGCCCCTCTGTCGGCGGGGGTTTCTCCTCCTACGAGCAGTACTTC.

This chain joins TRBV18 and TRBJ1-1; tentative D call: TRBD1 (6 bases). Germline-derived CDR1 and CDR2 are KGHSH and LQKENI. CDR3 length equals 16 residues. Trimming took 3 bases from V and 1 from J, leaving 15 bases between them. The CDR3, as DNA: TGTGCCAGCTCACCGAAAGGTCAGACAGGGAACACTGAAGCTTTCTTT. It encodes CASSPKGQTGNTEAFF. Variable domain in full (rest from reference TRBV18 and TRBJ1-1): NAGVMQNPRHLVRRRGQEARLRCSPMKGHSHVYWYRQLPEEGLKFMVYLQKENIIDESGMPKERFSAEFPKEGPSILRIQQVVRGDSAAYFCASSPKGQTGNTEAFFGQGTRLTVV.

CDR3 in amino acids: CASSESRTADTGELFF. In DNA, the CDR3 is TGTGCCAGCAGTGAATCTCGGACAGCAGACACCGGGGAGCTGTTTTTT. The chain links TRBV25-1 to TRBJ2-2, with D possibly TRBD1 on 6 matching bases. CDR3 length: 16 residues. V lost 1 base to trimming and J lost 3 bases, with 12 bases between them. Looked up from germline, CDR1 is MGHDK and CDR2 is SYGVNS.

This chain joins TRBV19 and TRBJ1-6; maybe TRBD1 (5 bases). V dropped 7 bases and J dropped 0 bases, with 13 bases sitting between them. Germline V gene lookup returns CDR1 LNHDA and CDR2 SQIVND (reference sequence). The CDR3 has 16 amino acids. CDR3 nucleotides: TGTGCCAGTACTCGACGCGGGGCCTCCTATAATTCACCCCTCCACTTT. It encodes CASTRRGASYNSPLHF.

The chain employs TRBV7-2 and TRBJ1-3; D possibly corresponds to TRBD1 (5 bases). V lost 5 bases to trimming and J lost 0 bases, with 17 bases between them. The CDR3 is 17 amino acids. Looked up from germline, CDR1 is SGHTA and CDR2 is FQGNSA. The CDR3 nucleotides read TGTGCCAGCAGCCAAACGTTAGGGGCAAGCTCTGGAAACACCATATATTTT. This codes for CASSQTLGASSGNTIYF.

Note on this clone: Other DNA sequences within the sample encode an identical CDR3. The chain is built from TRBV5-4 and TRBJ2-6; the match to TRBD1 covers 7 bases. This CDR3 is built from 15 residues. The V gene end was trimmed by 2 bases and the J gene end by 2 bases; junction bases not matched to a gene: 1. The V gene's germline CDR1 is SGHNT and CDR2 YYREEE (reference sequence). CDR3 coding DNA: TGTGCCAGCAGCTTAGGGGGCGCTGGGGCCAACGTCCTGACTTTC. Protein: CASSLGGAGANVLTF.

The J gene is TRBJ2-3, the V gene TRBV30, with a tentative D call TRBD1 (5 bases). Germline V gene data show CDR1 as GTSNPN and CDR2 as SVGIG (reference sequence). This CDR3 region has 15 residues. Deletions cut 7 bases from V and 2 bases from J, with 19 bases between. As DNA, the CDR3 is TGTGCCTCTGCCAGGACATTCGCCCCCACAGATACGCAGTATTTT. Protein sequence: CASARTFAPTDTQYF.